Reported below is one T cell receptor beta chain. The data originate from a study of blood T cell repertoires in COVID-19. Overall study: Acute-phase and convalescent COVID-19 samples originated in the United States, Italy and Spain.

Original methodology: Using reference gene primer amplification, nucleated cell counts were estimated. The method was immunoSEQ multiplex PCR; TCRdb's version includes in-frame clones alone and lacks a portion of them. V and J calls plus clone size are reproduced from that table; the DNA served to infer D and trimming. The sample includes approximately 250,000 clones, roughly 84% of them seen just once. Germline trimming cut 3 bases from V and 2 bases from J; bases unmatched to any gene: 6. The germline CDR1 and CDR2 sequences are SGHRS and YFSETQ. The CDR3 runs 15 residues. The TCR sequence derives from a man between 60 and 70 years old with acute or convalescent COVID-19. The chain is built from TRBV5-1 and TRBJ2-5; 8 bases align to TRBD1. Sequencing used peripheral blood. The CDR3 region is CASSSTGASQETQYF. The CDR3 DNA is TGCGCCAGCAGCTCGACAGGGGCGAGTCAAGAGACCCAGTACTTC.